One and the same sample provided the 20 T cell receptor beta chains below, sequenced in a study of blood T cell repertoires in COVID-19. TCRdb's table, derived via immunoSEQ multiplex PCR, lists solely in-frame clones and lacks some. The sample holds 85,000 to 90,000 clones, more than 65% seen once. Sequencing was carried out using peripheral blood. Every receptor here comes from a man aged 65 to 79 with acute or convalescent COVID-19.

The genes are TRBV6-5 and TRBJ1-2, with TRBD1 identical over 10 bases. The CDR3 length is 14 residues. Germline V gene data show CDR1 as MNHEY and CDR2 as SVGAGI. The junction had 3 bases not matched to a gene; V was cut back by 5 bases and J by 3 bases. CDR3 region: CASSRQGADYGYTF. The CDR3 DNA reads TGTGCCAGCAGTAGACAGGGGGCGGACTATGGCTACACCTTC.

This clone appeared a few times. V usage is TRBV19 and J usage is TRBJ1-1; the D is unclear. The germline V gene encodes CDR1 LNHDA and CDR2 SQIVND (reference sequence). The CDR3 has 12 residues. V was cut by 9 bases and J by 1 base, with 9 bases left in between. The CDR3 bases are TGTGCCAGCTTGGCAGGGAACACTGAAGCTTTCTTT. Amino acid sequence: CASLAGNTEAFF.

This clone occurred once. The rearrangement joins TRBV4-1 to TRBJ1-5, with 11 bases fitting TRBD1. This CDR3 is built from 15 residues. Looked up from germline, CDR1 is MGHRA and CDR2 is YSYEKL. V was pared by 1 base and J by 7 bases, with 3 bases of the junction left unmatched. The CDR3 spells CASSQGTGGIQPQHF. CDR3 in DNA: TGCGCCAGCAGCCAAGGGACAGGGGGCATACAGCCCCAGCATTTT.

V gene TRBV5-1 combines with J gene TRBJ1-2; tentatively, D is TRBD1 (6 bases). CDR3 size: 13 residues. Germline V CDR1 and CDR2: SGHRS, YFSETQ. V was pared by 5 bases and J by 2 bases, with 10 bases between. This CDR3 is CASRQDRNYGYTF. In DNA form, the CDR3 reads TGCGCCAGCAGACAGGACAGAAACTATGGCTACACCTTC.

The J gene is TRBJ2-6, the V gene TRBV9, with TRBD1 identical over 7 bases. V trimming: 3 bases; J trimming: 3 bases; junction bases outside the gene matches: 9. This CDR3 comprises 17 residues. CDR1 and CDR2 from the germline V gene are SGDLS and YYNGEE. The chain's CDR3 is CASSAQMTGSGANVLTF. CDR3 sequence (DNA): TGTGCCAGCAGCGCCCAAATGACAGGGAGTGGGGCCAACGTCCTGACTTTC.

The V call is TRBV19, the J call TRBJ2-5; TRBD1 is a possible D gene (6 bases). Trimming took 2 bases from V and 3 from J, leaving 16 bases between them. The CDR3 sequence is 16 residues long. Looked up from germline, CDR1 is LNHDA and CDR2 is SQIVND (reference sequence). CDR3 sequence: CASSISGRTAKETQYF. CDR3 in DNA: TGTGCCAGTAGTATATCGGGTCGGACAGCAAAAGAGACCCAGTACTTC.

The rearrangement uses TRBV5-1 and TRBJ2-2; no clear D gene. The V end was cut by 8 bases, the J end by 0 bases, with 14 bases between. The CDR3 length is 15 residues. Germline CDR1 SGHRS, CDR2 YFSETQ. The DNA of the CDR3 is TGCGCCAGTACCGGTTCCACGGCGAACACCGGGGAGCTGTTTTTT. This translates into CASTGSTANTGELFF.

CDR3 sequence: CASKRTSNTGELFF. DNA for the CDR3: TGTGCCAGCAAACGGACTTCGAACACCGGGGAGCTGTTTTTT. The gene calls are TRBV9 and TRBJ2-2; D might be TRBD2 (5 bases). This CDR3 region has 14 residues. Germline CDR1 is SGDLS and CDR2 is YYNGEE. The germline V and J ends were trimmed by 6 bases and 0 bases, with 9 bases remaining between them.

This chain links TRBV2 with TRBJ2-3, with D possibly TRBD1 on 5 matching bases. The length of the CDR3 is 15 residues. Trimming left V 4 bases short and J 0 bases short, with 11 bases between. CDR1 SNHLY and CDR2 FYNNEI come from the germline V gene. This CDR3 is CASSAVGPSTDTQYF. CDR3 bases: TGTGCCAGCAGTGCTGTGGGGCCTAGCACAGATACGCAGTATTTT.

The gene calls are TRBV2 and TRBJ2-4; no clear D. CDR3 length equals 14 residues. Germline CDR1 and CDR2: SNHLY and FYNNEI. V was cut by 3 bases and J by 1 base, with 7 bases left in between. In DNA, the CDR3 is TGTGCCAGCAGTGACCCCACTGCCAAAAACATTCAGTACTTC. This codes for CASSDPTAKNIQYF.

The V call is TRBV18, the J call TRBJ2-3; 7 bases align to TRBD2. CDR3 length: 16 amino acids. With V trimmed by 5 bases and J by 0 bases, 8 bases remained unmatched. Germline CDR1 reads KGHSH; CDR2 reads LQKENI. CDR3 coding DNA: TGTGCCAGCTCATACGAGGGAGGGTTCAGCACAGATACGCAGTATTTT. Protein product: CASSYEGGFSTDTQYF.

The chain has TRBV5-8 and TRBJ2-1, with 8 nucleotides matching TRBD1. This CDR3 has 15 amino acids. Trimming cost V 4 bases and J 5 bases; bases outside gene matches: 8. Germline CDR1 is SGHTS and CDR2 is YDEGEE. The CDR3 is CASSRTGLVNNEQFF. CDR3 sequence (DNA): TGTGCCAGCAGCAGGACAGGGTTAGTCAACAATGAGCAGTTCTTC.

This chain uses TRBV3-1 (or the pseudogene TRBV3-2) with TRBJ2-7; TRBD1 matches at 9 bases. J gave up 3 bases and V 3 bases, and 3 bases lay outside the gene matches. The CDR3 has 14 amino acids. Germline loops: CDR1 LGHDT, CDR2 YNNKEL (reference sequence). The CDR3 loop is CASSHLDRGYEQYF. In DNA, the CDR3 is TGTGCCAGCAGCCACCTGGACAGGGGCTACGAGCAGTACTTC.

The chain links TRBV18 to TRBJ2-2; TRBD2 is a possible D gene (5 bases). Trimming stripped 0 bases from V and 6 bases from J, with 14 bases between. The CDR3 is made up of 16 amino acids. Germline CDR1 reads KGHSH; CDR2 reads LQKENI. CDR3 nucleotides: TGTGCCAGCTCACCACCGGGAGTAAAGGAGCCCGGGGAGCTGTTTTTT. This encodes CASSPPGVKEPGELFF.

The chain combines TRBV3-1 (or the pseudogene TRBV3-2) with TRBJ2-6, with D perhaps matching TRBD1 (5 bases). The V end lost 0 bases, the J end lost 2 bases, and 5 bases lay between the germline ends. Germline CDR1 reads LGHDT; CDR2 reads YNNKEL (reference sequence). There are 15 residues in the CDR3. As DNA, the CDR3 is TGTGCCAGCAGCCAAGACAGGGCTGGGGCCAACGTCCTGACTTTC. It codes for CASSQDRAGANVLTF.

This clone was detected a few times. This rearrangement joins TRBV27 to TRBJ1-6; 7 nucleotides line up with TRBD1. This CDR3 has 16 residues. V lost 6 bases, J lost 1 base, and 6 bases stayed unmatched. Germline V lookup: CDR1 MNHEY, CDR2 SMNVEV (reference sequence). The CDR3, as DNA: TGTGCCAGCAGATTACAGGGGAAGTCCTATAATTCACCCCTCCACTTT. Encoded protein: CASRLQGKSYNSPLHF.

V gene TRBV28 combines with J gene TRBJ2-2, with 8 bases that match TRBD2. The CDR3 consists of 16 residues. Germline V gives CDR1 MDHEN, CDR2 SYDVKM. Trimming cost V 8 bases and J 0 bases; bases outside gene matches: 8. The CDR3 protein is CASLGSGGANTGELFF. CDR3 DNA sequence: TGTGCCAGCCTAGGGAGCGGGGGCGCGAACACCGGGGAGCTGTTTTTT.

The chain couples TRBV11-3 to TRBJ2-7; D is ambiguous. The V and J ends lost 4 bases and 3 bases respectively, with 7 bases between them. This CDR3 spans 12 amino acids. Germline V CDR1 and CDR2: SGHNT, YENEEA. CDR3 DNA: TGTGCCAGCAGCTCCTCAGGCTACGAGCAGTACTTC. It translates to CASSSSGYEQYF.

The V gene is TRBV5-6, the J gene TRBJ2-1, with 12 bases that match TRBD2. J gave up 0 bases and V 4 bases, and 2 bases lay outside the gene matches. The CDR3 sequence is 16 residues long. Germline loops: CDR1 SGHDT, CDR2 YYEEEE. In nucleotides, the CDR3 is TGTGCCAGCAGCCCGGGACTAGCGGGCTCCTACAATGAGCAGTTCTTC. Its protein product is CASSPGLAGSYNEQFF.

The rearrangement links TRBV7-8 to TRBJ2-7; TRBD1 might be the D (6 bases). The V and J ends lost 2 bases and 4 bases respectively, with 15 bases between them. CDR3 length equals 15 residues. The germline V gene encodes CDR1 SGHVS and CDR2 FQNEAQ. Here the CDR3 DNA reads TGTGCCAGCAGCTTAACCGCCACACAGGGATACGAGCAGTACTTC. Amino acid sequence: CASSLTATQGYEQYF.